This T cell receptor beta chain was documented in a study of T cell responses to AZD1222 COVID-19 vaccine. Points from the study as a whole: Targets within unmutated variant regions were reportedly found for nearly half of spike-specific TCRs. No repertoire was sampled before or during the peak T cell response, only after it. Across spike, vaccine-associated CD4 TCRs were found, dominant at 160-218 and 743-854.

Second-dose recipients at about 4 or about 12 weeks were treated as one pooled group. Germline CDR1 is LNHDA and CDR2 is SQIVND (reference sequence). V was pared by 6 bases and J by 4 bases, with 4 bases of the junction left unmatched. The CDR3 has 14 amino acids. A remark on this clone: Antigen: not known.

Clones were read by immunoSEQ multiplex PCR, and TCRdb kept only the in-frame ones, dropping some. The sample includes around 140,000 clones, 91% seen only once; the top ten take approximately 3.8%. The chain recombines TRBV19 with TRBJ1-1; 11 nucleotides line up with TRBD1. The source of this sequence is an adult who received the AZD1222 COVID-19 vaccine. The source was peripheral blood, collected 28 days after the second AZD1222 dose. The CDR3 here is CASSPGQGGTEAFF. The CDR3 DNA is TGTGCCAGTAGCCCGGGACAGGGGGGCACTGAAGCTTTCTTT.